This T cell receptor (beta chain) came from a study of human T cells and chemical hapten exposure. The overall study: Upper back patch tests used 0.01% DPC, scored after 6 days. Chiefly female patients presented with alopecia areata, totalis or universalis.

Time point indicated: patch test 2, 6 weeks after DPC sensitization. Stated treatment: therapeutic diphenylcyclopropenone sensitization with weekly scalp DPC. V was shortened by 6 bases and J by 0 bases, with 6 bases between the two germline ends. The V gene's germline CDR1 is MNHEY and CDR2 SMNVEV (reference sequence). The CDR3 covers 14 residues. This clonotype has only a few counts. Antigen: not known. Study results and limitations: Patch test score tracked positively with PT1 expanded TCR counts.

Authors' analysis steps: TCRs per sample had a median of approximately 88,000 and ranged from about 20,000 to 700,000. TCRdb redid the calling of the RACE reads with MiXCR, one entry per CDR3 protein. These V and J calls are TCRdb output, not the study's own analysis. The sample carries approximately 110,000 distinct CDR3 sequences, roughly a tenth recorded once. The chain employs TRBV27 and TRBJ2-6; D is unclear. This clonotype was obtained from a woman in her forties with alopecia areata. Some clones in this sample may be carry-over from other donors' samples. Sequencing used whole blood, obtained in connection with sensitization to the hapten diphenylcyclopropenone (DPC). CDR3 in amino acids: CASSYLSGANVLTF. The CDR3 bases are TGTGCCAGCAGCTACCTCTCTGGGGCCAACGTCCTGACTTTC.